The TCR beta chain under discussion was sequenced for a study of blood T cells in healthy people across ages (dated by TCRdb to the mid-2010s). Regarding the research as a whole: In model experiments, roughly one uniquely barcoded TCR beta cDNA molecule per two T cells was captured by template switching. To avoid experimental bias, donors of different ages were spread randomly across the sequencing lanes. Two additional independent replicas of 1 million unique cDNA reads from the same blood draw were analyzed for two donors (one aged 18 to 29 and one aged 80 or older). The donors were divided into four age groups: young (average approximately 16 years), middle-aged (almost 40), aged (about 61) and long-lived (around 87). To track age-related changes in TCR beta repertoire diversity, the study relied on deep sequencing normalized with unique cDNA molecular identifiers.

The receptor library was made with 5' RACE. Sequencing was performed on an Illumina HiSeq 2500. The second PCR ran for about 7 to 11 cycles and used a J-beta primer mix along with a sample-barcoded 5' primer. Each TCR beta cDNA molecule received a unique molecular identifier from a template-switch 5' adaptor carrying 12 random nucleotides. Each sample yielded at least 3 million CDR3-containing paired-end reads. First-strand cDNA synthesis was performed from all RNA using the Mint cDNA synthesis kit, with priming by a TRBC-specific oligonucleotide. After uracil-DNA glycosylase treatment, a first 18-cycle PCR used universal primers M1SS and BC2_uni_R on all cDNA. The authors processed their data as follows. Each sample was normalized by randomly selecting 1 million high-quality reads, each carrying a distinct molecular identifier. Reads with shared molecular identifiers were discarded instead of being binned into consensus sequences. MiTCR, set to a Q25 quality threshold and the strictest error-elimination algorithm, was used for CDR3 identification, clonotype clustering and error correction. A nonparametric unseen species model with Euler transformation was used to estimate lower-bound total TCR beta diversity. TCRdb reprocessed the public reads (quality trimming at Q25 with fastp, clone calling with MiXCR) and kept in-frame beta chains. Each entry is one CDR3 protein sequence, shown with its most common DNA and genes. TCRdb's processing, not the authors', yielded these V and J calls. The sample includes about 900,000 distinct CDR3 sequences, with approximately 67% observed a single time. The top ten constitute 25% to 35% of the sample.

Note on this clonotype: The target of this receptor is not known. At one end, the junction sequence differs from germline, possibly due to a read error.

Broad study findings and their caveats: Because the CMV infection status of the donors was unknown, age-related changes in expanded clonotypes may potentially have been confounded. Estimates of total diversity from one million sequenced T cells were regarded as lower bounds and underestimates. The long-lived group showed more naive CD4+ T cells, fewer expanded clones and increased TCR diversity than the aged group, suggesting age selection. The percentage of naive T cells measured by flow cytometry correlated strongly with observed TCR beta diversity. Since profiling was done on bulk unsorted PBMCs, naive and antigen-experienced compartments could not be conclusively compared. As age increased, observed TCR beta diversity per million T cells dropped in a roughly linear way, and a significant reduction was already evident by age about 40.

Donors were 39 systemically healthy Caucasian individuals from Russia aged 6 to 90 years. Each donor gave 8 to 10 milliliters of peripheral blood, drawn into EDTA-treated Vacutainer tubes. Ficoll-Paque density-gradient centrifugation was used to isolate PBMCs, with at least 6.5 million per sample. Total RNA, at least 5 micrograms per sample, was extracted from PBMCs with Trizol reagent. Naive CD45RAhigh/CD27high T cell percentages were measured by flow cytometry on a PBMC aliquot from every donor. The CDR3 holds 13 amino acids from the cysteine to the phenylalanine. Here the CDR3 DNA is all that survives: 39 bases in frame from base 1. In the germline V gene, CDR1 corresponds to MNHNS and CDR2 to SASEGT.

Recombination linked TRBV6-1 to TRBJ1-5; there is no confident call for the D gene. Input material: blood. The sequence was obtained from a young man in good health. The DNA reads TGTGCTAGCATGGGGAAGAGCAATCAGCCCCAGCATTTT. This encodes CASMGKSNQPQHF.